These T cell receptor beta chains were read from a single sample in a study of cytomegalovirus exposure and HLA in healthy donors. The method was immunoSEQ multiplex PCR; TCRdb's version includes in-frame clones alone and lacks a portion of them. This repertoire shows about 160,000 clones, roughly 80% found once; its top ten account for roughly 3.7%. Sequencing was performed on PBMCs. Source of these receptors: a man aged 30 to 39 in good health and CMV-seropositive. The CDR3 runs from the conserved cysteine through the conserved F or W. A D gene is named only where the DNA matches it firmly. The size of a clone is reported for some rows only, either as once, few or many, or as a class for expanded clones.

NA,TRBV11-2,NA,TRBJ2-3,CASSLVSDRDTDTQYF,TGTGCCAGCAGCTTAGTGTCGGACAGAGACACAGATACGCAGTATTTT
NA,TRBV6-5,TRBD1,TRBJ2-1,CASSYYRGNEQFF,TGTGCCAGCAGTTACTACAGGGGAAATGAGCAGTTCTTC
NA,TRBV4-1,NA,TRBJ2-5,CAEVGRETQYF,TGCGCAGAAGTAGGGAGGGAGACCCAGTACTTC
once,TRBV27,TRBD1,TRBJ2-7,CASIDRANEQYF,TGTGCCAGCATCGACAGGGCCAACGAGCAGTACTTC
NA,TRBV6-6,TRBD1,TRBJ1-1,CASSPSDRAGTEAFF,TGTGCCAGCAGCCCAAGCGACAGGGCGGGCACTGAAGCTTTCTTT
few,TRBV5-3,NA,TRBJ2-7,CARSLTSPFFEQYF,TGTGCCAGAAGCTTGACTTCCCCATTTTTCGAGCAGTACTTC
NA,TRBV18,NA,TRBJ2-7,CASSPSSRGGYEQYF,TGTGCCAGCTCACCATCCTCTAGGGGGGGTTACGAGCAGTACTTC
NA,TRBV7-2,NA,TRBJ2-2,CASSFPEGATGELFF,TGTGCCAGCAGCTTCCCGGAGGGAGCCACCGGGGAGCTGTTTTTT
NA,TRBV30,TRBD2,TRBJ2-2,CAWSRAGGGSGELFF,TGTGCCTGGAGTAGAGCGGGGGGAGGATCCGGGGAGCTGTTTTTT
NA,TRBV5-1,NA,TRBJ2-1,CASSPNPSSYNEQFF,TGCGCCAGCAGCCCGAACCCGAGCTCCTACAATGAGCAGTTCTTC